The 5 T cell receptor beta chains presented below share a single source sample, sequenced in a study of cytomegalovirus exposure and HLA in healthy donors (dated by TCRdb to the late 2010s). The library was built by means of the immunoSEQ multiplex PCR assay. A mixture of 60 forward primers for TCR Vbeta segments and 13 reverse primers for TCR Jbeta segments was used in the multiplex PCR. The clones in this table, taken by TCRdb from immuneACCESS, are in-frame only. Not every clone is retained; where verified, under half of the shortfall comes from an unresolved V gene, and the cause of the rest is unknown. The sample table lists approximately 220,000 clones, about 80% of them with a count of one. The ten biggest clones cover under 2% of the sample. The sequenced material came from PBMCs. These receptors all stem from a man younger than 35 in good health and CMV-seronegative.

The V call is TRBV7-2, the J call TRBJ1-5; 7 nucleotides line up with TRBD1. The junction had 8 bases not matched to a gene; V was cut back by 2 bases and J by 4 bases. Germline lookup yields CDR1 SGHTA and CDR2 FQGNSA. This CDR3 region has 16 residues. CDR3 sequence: CASSLIGQAPNQPQHF. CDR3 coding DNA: TGTGCCAGCAGCTTAATAGGACAGGCCCCAAATCAGCCCCAGCATTTT.

The CDR3 nucleotides are TGTGCCAGTACTGCCATGGGCAATCAGCCCCAGCATTTT. Translated: CASTAMGNQPQHF. The J gene is TRBJ1-5, the V gene TRBV2; D ambiguous. Between the trimmed V and J ends, which lost 9 bases and 2 bases, there was a span of 11 bases. Germline CDR1 is SNHLY and CDR2 is FYNNEI. The CDR3 has 13 amino acids.

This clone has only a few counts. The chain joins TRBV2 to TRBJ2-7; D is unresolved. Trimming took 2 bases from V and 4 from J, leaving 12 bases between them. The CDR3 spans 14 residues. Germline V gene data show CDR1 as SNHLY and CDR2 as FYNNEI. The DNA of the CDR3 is TGTGCCAGCAGTGAACAGACTTGGGTTTACGAGCAGTACTTC. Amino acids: CASSEQTWVYEQYF.

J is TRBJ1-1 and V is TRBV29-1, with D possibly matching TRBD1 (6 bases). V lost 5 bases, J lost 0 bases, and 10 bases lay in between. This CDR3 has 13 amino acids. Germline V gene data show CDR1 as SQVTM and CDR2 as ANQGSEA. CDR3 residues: CSVTGSLNTEAFF. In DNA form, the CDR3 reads TGCAGCGTTACAGGGTCATTGAACACTGAAGCTTTCTTT.

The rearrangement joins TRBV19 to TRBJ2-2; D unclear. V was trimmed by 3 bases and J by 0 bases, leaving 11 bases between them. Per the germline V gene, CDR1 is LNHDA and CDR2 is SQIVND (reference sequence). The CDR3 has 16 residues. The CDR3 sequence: CASSINGGTNTGELFF. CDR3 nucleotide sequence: TGTGCCAGTAGTATCAATGGCGGAACGAACACCGGGGAGCTGTTTTTT.